This T cell receptor (beta chain) was identified during a study of T cells after yellow fever vaccination. Each CDR3 protein gets one entry after TCRdb re-called the 5' RACE reads with MiXCR. Recorded for this sample: a couple of distinct CDR3 sequences. The source material was CD8+ T cells sorted from PBMCs, sampled 15 days after the yellow fever booster vaccination. The source of these receptors is a man aged 18 to 29 who received the YFV17D yellow fever vaccine.

Remarks on this clonotype: Because the library targeted alpha chains, this beta chain is an off-target read whose size means little. The V gene is TRBV7-9, the J gene TRBJ2-3; 8 nucleotides match TRBD2. There are 15 residues in the CDR3. Germline lookup yields CDR1 SEHNR and CDR2 FQNEAQ (reference sequence). With 5 bases clipped from V and 2 bases from J, the junction kept 6 bases outside the gene matches. The CDR3 loop reads CASSAGTSITDTQYF. The CDR3 nucleotides read TGTGCCAGCAGCGCCGGGACTAGTATCACAGATACGCAGTATTTT.